This T cell receptor (beta chain) comes out of a study of CD8+ T cells in alopecia areata. The authors extracted RNA and reverse transcribed it into cDNA as the sequencing template. Method: immunoSEQ multiplex PCR; TCRdb's copy keeps in-frame clones and lacks some. Seen here are a few hundred thousand clones, about 58% observed once, and the top ten hold about 1.4%. Germline V gene data show CDR1 as SQVTM and CDR2 as ANQGSEA. The CDR3 sequence is 14 residues long. V was shortened by 7 bases and J by 0 bases, with 13 bases between the two germline ends. Treatment meaning: oral pan-JAK inhibitor, 5-10 mg twice daily. Individuals with alopecia areata gave both lesional scalp punch biopsies and peripheral blood for collection.

The clonotype comes from a human donor with alopecia areata. The chain carries TRBV29-1 and TRBJ1-5; D is undetermined. The sample here was CD4+ T cells sorted from blood, taken at week 4, from a patient treated with tofacitinib. CDR3 coding DNA: TGCAGCGCAGGAGACCGAGGTAGCAATCAGCCCCAGCATTTT. This encodes CSAGDRGSNQPQHF.